Below, one TCR beta chain is given with its context. Its antigen is not known. The sample comes from a study of vaccination and CD4 T cells after COVID-19. The wider study: Median time from COVID diagnosis to post-COVID sampling was more than 95 days (35 to 161).

The germline CDR1 and CDR2 sequences are MNHNS and SASEGT. Trimming took off 5 bases at V and 0 bases at J, with 17 bases between the two ends. CDR3 length: 16 residues. The treatment was: approximately nine-day PBMC culture with coronavirus spike peptide pools or control peptides (ViraFEST assay). Oncomine TCR Beta short-read sequencing was applied to DNA from cultured CD4+ T cells. Via MiXCR, TCRdb re-called the PCR reads, giving one row per CDR3 protein. The sample holds around 20,000 distinct CDR3 sequences, roughly 29% seen once. The chain combines TRBV6-1 with TRBJ2-7; D may match TRBD1 or TRBD2 (5 bases each). Sequenced: cultured CD4+ T cells from blood. The sequence derives from a human donor with COVID-19. In DNA form, the CDR3 reads TGTGCCAGCAGTAAACTGTCCGGGACGTACTCCTACGAGCAGTACTTC. Its protein product is CASSKLSGTYSYEQYF.